The sequence of this T cell receptor (beta chain) was determined in a study of blood T cell repertoires in COVID-19 (dated by TCRdb to the early 2020s). General notes on the study: Collaborator samples came from the United States, Italy and Spain and covered acute and convalescent phases of COVID-19. The prospective study material was composed of cDNA or gDNA derived from T cells, B-cell-depleted T cells, or PBMCs. Deeply sampled blood TCRbeta repertoires from subjects exposed to, actively infected with, or recovered from COVID-19 were included in the dataset. The repertoires were made available in a free public database intended to serve as a resource for research on the immune response to SARS-CoV-2. Samples came from the ongoing ImmuneRACE study (first 160 participants) plus 1,254 subjects from 6 global collaborators. A de-identified subject ID, COVID-19 status, age in years and sex were almost always included in the sample metadata. Where HLA class I and class II types were available, the types were taken from metadata supplied by the sample provider, not from assay-based typing. Results and caveats for the whole study, not just this receptor: The amount of clinical and demographic metadata varied by source and participant and was provided uncurated.

The immunoSEQ Assay, a bias-controlled multiplex PCR, was used to amplify TCRbeta CDR3 regions from genomic DNA. Regarding the original processing steps: Within the assay, amplification of reference gene primers was used to estimate how many nucleated cells each sample contained. To quantify the absolute abundance of each unique TCRbeta CDR3 rearrangement, sequence reads were collapsed and filtered. For each sample, productive Simpson clonality was calculated by taking the square root of Simpson's diversity index across productive rearrangements. In TCRdb, the immuneACCESS table is reduced to in-frame sequences with V and J assigned. These tables do not hold every clone; where another copy was compared, an unresolved V gene accounts for under half, and the others remain unexplained. The V and J calls and the clone size are those of that table, but D and trimming were determined from the DNA. The sample has 110,000 to 150,000 clones on record, about 87% of them singletons. Jointly, the top ten make up about 1.5% of the sample.

To note about this clone: The antigen it recognizes is unknown. Base qualities were left out, and no much larger clone turns up one base away.

Whole blood was collected in K2EDTA tubes by collaborating institutions according to the institutions' own protocols. For TCRbeta analysis, collaborators shipped samples as frozen whole blood, isolated PBMCs, or DNA extracted from either of those sample types. The receptor's source is a woman aged 45-65 years with acute or convalescent COVID-19. Material for sequencing was peripheral blood.

The CDR3 region has the sequence CAWSLGGAYNEQFF. The nucleotides are TGTGCCTGGAGTCTCGGGGGAGCCTACAATGAGCAGTTCTTC. Recombination joined TRBV30 with TRBJ2-1, with TRBD2 tentatively as D gene (6 bases match). CDR3 length: 14 amino acids, cysteine to phenylalanine. The entry retains the CDR3 DNA only, 42 bases that are in frame from base 1. The germline V gene (reference sequence) supplies CDR1 GTSNPN and CDR2 SVGIG. The junction shows trimming of 2 bases on V and 2 bases on J, plus 10 bases between the germline ends.